This T cell receptor beta chain was observed in a study of T cells in Graves' hyperthyroidism and ophthalmopathy (dated by TCRdb to the late 2010s). Background on the whole study: Peripheral blood samples were taken at the time of initial diagnosis, prior to any treatment. The study also compared thyroid tissue and blood T-cell repertoires from five or six Graves' hyperthyroidism patients. To identify TCR V-J signatures that set the groups apart, the researchers used a discovery cohort of approximately 98 patients, made up of under 45 with Graves' ophthalmopathy and about 59 with stable Graves' hyperthyroidism. An independent validation cohort of about 20 hyperthyroidism patients and about 16 patients who later progressed to ophthalmopathy tested prospective prediction of ophthalmopathy. Following sampling, methimazole starting at 30 mg daily was given to hyperthyroidism patients, and high-dose intravenous methylprednisolone was given to ophthalmopathy patients. For training and testing, the 100 or so patients in the discovery cohort were randomly divided in a 7:3 ratio. TCR Vbeta CDR3 sequencing of 140 or so peripheral blood samples (over 40 ophthalmopathy, 75 hyperthyroidism and around 17 progressor patients) is reported in the paper. Results the study describes overall, beyond this receptor: A 13 V-J signature model separated ophthalmopathy from stable hyperthyroidism, with 87.88% sensitivity and about 81% specificity in cross-validation and 80%/75% in testing. No statistical method was used to set the sample size in advance, and investigators knew the group allocation. In validation, progression to ophthalmopathy was predicted by the model with around 70% sensitivity and under 85% specificity, a median of 6.5 months before onset. Blood samples also contained most of the expanded thyroid clonotypes (frequency above 0.001), which suggests that blood repertoires may reflect thyroid immune responses.

Inclusive of the bounding cysteine and phenylalanine, the CDR3 is 15 residues long. Left in the record is the CDR3 DNA by itself, 45 bases read in frame from the first base. According to the germline V gene (reference sequence), CDR1 reads DFQATT and CDR2 reads SNEGSKA. V has 3 bases trimmed and J has 3 bases trimmed; junction bases matching no gene number 3. Ophthalmopathy patients had moderately to severely active disease, Clinical Activity Score of at least 3, NOSPECS grade of at least 4, and duration under 3 months. Exclusion was applied to patients with uncontrolled infections, other autoimmune diseases, pregnancy or lactation. Clinical symptoms, serum thyroxine and TRAb, thyroid ultrasound, and orbital computed tomography formed the basis for the diagnoses. Ficoll-Paque density gradient centrifugation was used to isolate PBMCs from 8 to 10 ml of fresh peripheral blood. Total RNA was extracted using Trizol reagent, and RNA quality was assessed on an Agilent 2100 Bioanalyzer.

TCR beta CDR3 regions were amplified from RNA transcripts. For the first round of RT-PCR on the TCR CDR3, the HTBI primer set was used together with the Qiagen OneStep RT-PCR kit. Libraries were constructed in a second round of multiplex PCR, after which size selection and purification were carried out. Sequencing of the libraries was done on an Illumina HiSeq2000 using paired-end 100 bp reads. In the authors' own workflow: SOAPnuke was used to process the raw data, removing reads that contained adapters or uncalled bases, had a mean Phred below 15, or lacked an exact match to the constant primer or identifier. COPE v1.2.5 was used to merge the high-quality paired reads, and each unique nucleotide sequence was defined as a clonotype. MiTCR v1.1 was used to align clonotypes to the IMGT TRBV, TRBD and TRBJ reference segments. Analysis was restricted to V-J combinations with a frequency above 0.0001, which covered roughly 99% of repertoires. A TCS score was defined as the ratio between F50 (clonal expansion) and ExV (chaos), using BLOSUM62-based TCRdist between CDR3 peptides within each V-J. Welch's t-statistics and random forest reduced some 510 V-J features to about 12, which were used in a naive Bayes classifier (R e1071). TCRdb reanalyzed the raw reads on its own, using fastp at Q25 for trimming and MiXCR for clone calling, and kept in-frame beta chains. Records with the same CDR3 protein are collapsed into one entry carrying the most frequent genes and DNA. The V and J calls follow TCRdb's processing rather than the paper's. The sample records roughly 550,000 distinct CDR3 sequences, about 16% of which are singletons. The ten largest clones add up to approximately 30% of the sample.

Remarks on this clonotype: Its antigen specificity is not known. No much larger clonotype is one base removed from it; base qualities were not supplied.

The sequencing input was blood. The chain is made from TRBV20-1 and TRBJ2-2, and 11 bases in between align with TRBD2. The TCR sequence derives from a woman aged 25 to 39 with Graves' ophthalmopathy. CDR3 sequence: CSASSGRADTGELFF. The bases read TGCAGTGCTAGTAGCGGGAGGGCCGACACCGGGGAGCTGTTTTTT.